Below, 28 T cell receptor beta chains from the same sample are listed, as sequenced in a study of cytomegalovirus exposure and HLA in healthy donors. Researchers ran the PCR with 60 Vbeta and 13 Jbeta primers. Generated by immunoSEQ multiplex PCR, the TCRdb table keeps only in-frame clones and is missing some. The table records 100,000 to 130,000 clones, 77% of them present only once. Sequences were obtained from PBMCs. The source of these receptors is a male donor in good health and CMV-seronegative.

This clone occurred once. The chain has TRBV11-2 and TRBJ2-3; no definite D call. The germline V gene has CDR1 SGHAT and CDR2 FQNNGV. CDR3 size: 16 residues. Between the trimmed V and J ends, which lost 4 bases and 1 base, there was a span of 15 bases. The CDR3 region is CASSSARQRRTDTQYF. CDR3 nucleotides: TGTGCCAGCAGCTCCGCTAGGCAGCGACGCACAGATACGCAGTATTTT.

The J gene is TRBJ2-1, the V gene TRBV2; D call uncertain. The CDR3 runs to 14 residues. V lost 1 base to trimming and J lost 6 bases, with 10 bases between them. In germline, CDR1 is SNHLY, CDR2 FYNNEI. The CDR3 is CASSEGGPINEQFF. The CDR3 bases are TGTGCCAGCAGTGAAGGTGGGCCCATCAATGAGCAGTTCTTC. The full variable domain, rest sourced from reference TRBV2 and TRBJ2-1, is EPEVTQTPSHQVTQMGQEVILRCVPISNHLYFYWYRQILGQKVEFLVSFYNNEISEKSEIFDDQFSVERPDGSNFTLKIRSTKLEDSAMYFCASSEGGPINEQFFGPGTRLTVL.

The chain links TRBV14 to TRBJ1-2, with D possibly matching TRBD1 (6 bases). CDR3 length: 13 amino acids. V lost 4 bases to trimming and J lost 2 bases, with 8 bases between them. Germline CDR1 and CDR2: SGHDN and FVKESK. The CDR3 region is CASSLDRNYGYTF. The CDR3 DNA follows: TGTGCCAGCAGCCTTGACAGGAACTATGGCTACACCTTC. Using reference TRBV14 and TRBJ1-2 for the parts outside the CDR3, the full variable domain is EAGVTQFPSHSVIEKGQTVTLRCDPISGHDNLYWYRRVMGKEIKFLLHFVKESKQDESGMPNNRFLAERTGGTYSTLKVQPAELEDSGVYFCASSLDRNYGYTFGSGTRLTVV.

The chain couples TRBV7-6 to TRBJ2-1, with D tentatively TRBD2 (6 bases). This CDR3 region has 16 residues. The germline V and J ends were trimmed by 5 bases and 2 bases, with 16 bases remaining between them. From germline, CDR1 is SGHVS and CDR2 FNYEAQ. In nucleotides, the CDR3 is TGTGCCAGCAGCCTGACGGTTAGCGGAGCCTACAATGAGCAGTTCTTC. It codes for CASSLTVSGAYNEQFF.

On this clone itself: The junction differs from germline at one of its ends, possibly a read error. The chain recombines TRBV6-5 with TRBJ2-5; D ambiguous. The J call is doubtful: the DNA matches TRBJ2-7 better. This CDR3 has 14 amino acids. CDR1 and CDR2 (germline): MNHEY, SVGAGI. The DNA for the CDR3 is TGTGCCAGCAGCCAGCGCGGTGCCTCCGACGAGCAGTACTTC. Translating gives CASSQRGASDEQYF.

This clone has more than one count but fewer than ten. The V gene is TRBV5-8, the J gene TRBJ1-2, with D perhaps TRBD1 (5 bases). V was shortened by 0 bases and J by 4 bases, with 13 bases between the two germline ends. Germline CDR1 reads SGHTS; CDR2 reads YDEGEE. The CDR3 sequence is 15 residues long. CDR3 bases: TGTGCCAGCAGCTTGGGGGGCCCCCGTAGCTATGGCTACACCTTC. It encodes CASSLGGPRSYGYTF.

V usage is TRBV5-4 and J usage is TRBJ2-3, with a tentative D call TRBD2 (5 bases). CDR1 and CDR2 (germline): SGHNT, YYREEE (reference sequence). With 7 bases removed from V and 6 bases from J, the gap between germline ends came to 15 bases. The CDR3 runs to 13 residues. The CDR3 DNA follows: TGTGCCAGCGTCAGCCTTCCGGGGGATACGCAGTATTTT. Protein sequence: CASVSLPGDTQYF.

This CDR3 is CASSLLNKKQYF. The CDR3 nucleotides read TGTGCCAGCAGCCTCCTCAACAAAAAGCAGTACTTC. The chain has TRBV5-5 and TRBJ2-7; D is uncertain. The CDR3 sequence is 12 residues long. Germline CDR1 SGHKS, CDR2 YYEKEE (reference sequence). Trimming cost V 4 bases and J 8 bases, with 13 bases left between them.

The chain is built from TRBV5-6 and TRBJ2-7, with 7 bases matching TRBD2. Per germline, CDR1 SGHDT and CDR2 YYEEEE. The CDR3 is made up of 12 amino acids. The V and J ends lost 3 bases and 8 bases, in that order; junction bases with no gene match: 5. The CDR3 region is CASSSGGGKQYF. In DNA form, the CDR3 reads TGTGCCAGCAGCTCTGGGGGGGGTAAGCAGTACTTC.

This chain connects TRBV2 to TRBJ2-7; 13 bases align to TRBD2. CDR1 is SNHLY and CDR2 is FYNNEI in the germline V gene. This CDR3 comprises 19 residues. With 3 bases clipped from V and 5 bases from J, the junction kept 16 bases outside the gene matches. In DNA, the CDR3 is TGTGCCAGCAGTGATCCCCCGAAGCGACTAGCGGGAGGAGTACACGAGCAGTACTTC. It specifies CASSDPPKRLAGGVHEQYF.

V usage is TRBV18 and J usage is TRBJ2-5; TRBD2 aligns across 8 bases. Gene TRBJ2-7 matches the end of the DNA better, so the J call may be wrong. Germline V lookup: CDR1 KGHSH, CDR2 LQKENI. The length of the CDR3 is 15 residues. CDR3 coding DNA: TGTGCCAGCTCACCCCGGCTAGCGGGCCTCTACGAGCAGTACTTC. Translating gives CASSPRLAGLYEQYF.

CDR3 coding DNA: TGTGCCAGCTCACCCTTGGACAGGGGAGTCACTGAAGCTTTCTTT. This translates into CASSPLDRGVTEAFF. V is TRBV18 and J is TRBJ1-1, with TRBD1 identical over 9 bases. Germline V gene lookup returns CDR1 KGHSH and CDR2 LQKENI. J gave up 4 bases and V 3 bases, and 6 bases lay outside the gene matches. CDR3 size: 15 residues.

This clone is a singleton in its sample. The chain joins TRBV19 to TRBJ1-1; possible D gene TRBD1, 5 bases. This CDR3 has 13 residues. Trimming removed 3 bases from V and 6 bases from J, with 11 bases in between. Germline CDR1 is LNHDA and CDR2 is SQIVND (reference sequence). CDR3 sequence (DNA): TGTGCCAGTAGTATTCGGGGGAGCTCTGAAGCTTTCTTT. Protein: CASSIRGSSEAFF.

This clone was counted once. The rearrangement links TRBV18 to TRBJ1-1; D not resolved. There are 13 residues in the CDR3. The V end was cut by 3 bases, the J end by 4 bases, with 9 bases between. Germline V gene lookup returns CDR1 KGHSH and CDR2 LQKENI. CDR3 coding DNA: TGTGCCAGCTCACCCCCTCCGGGCACTGAAGCTTTCTTT. As protein: CASSPPPGTEAFF.

This clone has a handful of counts. The gene calls are TRBV7-2 and TRBJ1-3; D gene uncertain. The V end was cut by 4 bases, the J end by 4 bases, with 5 bases between. Germline-derived CDR1 and CDR2 are SGHTA and FQGNSA. This CDR3 has 12 amino acids. The CDR3 region has the DNA TGTGCCAGCAGCTACAGAGGAAACACCATATATTTT. This sequence encodes CASSYRGNTIYF.

The gene calls are TRBV5-4 and TRBJ2-6; 8 bases fit TRBD1. Germline CDR1 is SGHNT and CDR2 is YYREEE (reference sequence). V gave up 4 bases and J gave up 2 bases; unmatched junction bases: 2. This CDR3 contains 15 residues. The CDR3 DNA reads TGTGCCAGCAGCCCGGACAGGGCTGGGGCCAACGTCCTGACTTTC. Amino acids: CASSPDRAGANVLTF. The full variable domain, in which reference TRBV5-4 and TRBJ2-6 provide the parts outside the CDR3, is ETGVTQSPTHLIKTRGQQVTLRCSSQSGHNTVSWYQQALGQGPQFIFQYYREEENGRGNFPPRFSGLQFPNYSSELNVNALELDDSALYLCASSPDRAGANVLTFGAGSRLTVL.

This chain uses TRBV2 with TRBJ2-5; unclear D gene. The CDR3 runs to 14 residues. V lost 4 bases and J 1 base, leaving 10 bases between the germline ends. Germline CDR1 is SNHLY and CDR2 is FYNNEI. The CDR3 DNA reads as TGTGCCAGCAGTGGACTCCTACCCCAAGAGACCCAGTACTTC. The encoded protein is CASSGLLPQETQYF.

J is TRBJ2-5 and V is TRBV7-9; D might be TRBD1 (5 bases). The CDR3 is made up of 14 amino acids. Looked up from germline, CDR1 is SEHNR and CDR2 is FQNEAQ (reference sequence). Trimming removed 0 bases at V and 5 bases at J, with 10 bases between. In DNA form, the CDR3 reads TGTGCCAGCAGCTTAGCAGGGGCGCGGGAGACCCAGTACTTC. Its protein product is CASSLAGARETQYF.

The chain links TRBV7-2 to TRBJ2-4; 7 bases align to TRBD2. The germline gives CDR1 SGHTA, CDR2 FQGNSA. Losses at the gene ends were 2 bases for V and 2 bases for J; bases not matched to a gene: 6. This CDR3 spans 16 amino acids. The CDR3 DNA reads TGTGCCAGCAGCTTAAGGGGAGGGACTCCCAAAAACATTCAGTACTTC. Amino acids: CASSLRGGTPKNIQYF.

This rearrangement joins TRBV1 to TRBJ2-7; the tabulated D call, TRBD2, remains unverified against the DNA. TRBV1 constitutes a pseudogene. This CDR3 contains 16 residues. For the CDR3, the DNA is TGCACCAGCAGCCAAGATCAAAGCGGGTCGACCTACGAGCAGTACTTC. Translation gives CTSSQDQSGSTYEQYF.

In nucleotides, the CDR3 is TGTGCCTGGAGTCCACTTTGGGGACAGGGAGATCTTGGAAACACCATATATTTT. This encodes CAWSPLWGQGDLGNTIYF. V gene TRBV30 combines with J gene TRBJ1-3; 9 positions match TRBD1. The trim removed 2 bases at V and 3 bases at J, leaving 14 bases unmatched. Germline CDR1 reads GTSNPN; CDR2 reads SVGIG (reference sequence). The CDR3 spans 18 residues.

The gene calls are TRBV7-9 and TRBJ2-2; the D is unclear. This CDR3 has 14 amino acids. V was pared by 6 bases and J by 6 bases, with 14 bases between. Germline CDR1 is SEHNR and CDR2 is FQNEAQ (reference sequence). The CDR3 reads CASSFRSGSGELFF. The DNA for the CDR3 is TGTGCCAGCAGTTTTAGATCCGGGTCCGGGGAGCTGTTTTTT.

The gene calls are TRBV7-9 and TRBJ2-7, with 7 bases fitting TRBD1. The CDR3 runs 15 residues. J was trimmed by 4 bases and V by 5 bases; bases with no gene match: 11. The germline V gene has CDR1 SEHNR and CDR2 FQNEAQ (reference sequence). CDR3 nucleotide sequence: TGTGCCAGCAGCGGTTTGACAGGGTCTGAATACGAGCAGTACTTC. This codes for CASSGLTGSEYEQYF. Full variable domain (outside the CDR3, taken from reference TRBV7-9 and TRBJ2-7): DTGVSQNPRHKITKRGQNVTFRCDPISEHNRLYWYRQTLGQGPEFLTYFQNEAQLEKSRLLSDRFSAERPKGSFSTLEIQRTEQGDSAMYLCASSGLTGSEYEQYFGPGTRLTVT.

This clone has a handful of counts. This chain joins TRBV7-3 and TRBJ2-3; D not resolved. V lost 5 bases and J lost 2, with 8 bases in between. The germline V gene encodes CDR1 SGHTA and CDR2 FQGTGA. The CDR3 contains 13 residues. The CDR3 bases are TGTGCCAGCAGCCGCGGCCACACAGATACGCAGTATTTT. Translated, it gives CASSRGHTDTQYF.

The rearrangement uses TRBV28 and TRBJ2-2; D perhaps matches TRBD2 (6 bases). The germline gives CDR1 MDHEN, CDR2 SYDVKM. Trimming removed 2 bases at V and 5 bases at J, with 12 bases between. The CDR3 has 15 amino acids. This chain's CDR3 is CASSLGGSLTGELFF. The DNA for the CDR3 is TGTGCCAGCAGTTTAGGGGGGTCTCTGACCGGGGAGCTGTTTTTT.

This clone has more than one count but fewer than ten. The chain carries TRBV10-1 and TRBJ2-5, with TRBD1 identical over 11 bases. J was trimmed by 4 bases and V by 6 bases; bases with no gene match: 7. Germline CDR1 and CDR2: WNHNN and SYGVQD (reference sequence). The CDR3 loop spans 15 amino acids. The CDR3 loop reads CASRPGQGETETQYF. CDR3 DNA: TGCGCCAGCAGACCGGGACAGGGGGAAACAGAGACCCAGTACTTC.

The rearrangement uses TRBV14 and TRBJ2-3; 12 bases are a match to TRBD2. V shed 6 bases and J 4 bases; nucleotides not matched to a gene: 5. Germline lookup yields CDR1 SGHDN and CDR2 FVKESK. This CDR3 has 15 residues. CDR3 nucleotides: TGTGCCAGCAGTTGGACTAGCGGGACCGCAGATACGCAGTATTTT. This sequence encodes CASSWTSGTADTQYF.

The rearrangement links TRBV6-6 to TRBJ2-1; 11 nucleotides match TRBD2. With 5 bases clipped from V and 7 bases from J, the junction kept 10 bases outside the gene matches. The CDR3 sequence is 16 residues long. Germline V CDR1 and CDR2: MNHNY, SVGAGI (reference sequence). CDR3 region: CASSHYSGLAGNEQFF. The CDR3 DNA reads as TGTGCCAGCAGTCACTACTCCGGACTAGCGGGTAATGAGCAGTTCTTC.